Presented here are 19 T cell receptor beta chains from one specimen sequenced in a study of early T cells in non-severe SARS-CoV-2 infection. In TCRdb, the 5' RACE reads were re-called with MiXCR into one record per CDR3 protein. The table has approximately 79,000 distinct CDR3 sequences, about 13% seen once. Material: whole blood. The origin of the receptors is an adult who was a healthcare worker with PCR-confirmed SARS-CoV-2 infection or an uninfected control (not recorded which).

This clonotype came up a few times. The chain carries TRBV14 and TRBJ2-2, with 12 nucleotides matching TRBD2. The CDR3 runs 18 residues. Unmatched junction bases numbered 7, after V lost 0 bases and J lost 5 bases. Germline V gene sequence: CDR1 SGHDN, CDR2 FVKESK. The CDR3 DNA reads as TGTGCCAGCAGCCAAGATGGTGGACTAGCGGGGCATACCGGGGAGCTGTTTTTT. It translates to CASSQDGGLAGHTGELFF. The full variable domain, rest sourced from reference TRBV14 and TRBJ2-2, is EAGVTQFPSHSVIEKGQTVTLRCDPISGHDNLYWYRRVMGKEIKFLLHFVKESKQDESGMPNNRFLAERTGGTYSTLKVQPAELEDSGVYFCASSQDGGLAGHTGELFFGEGSRLTVL.

The chain is built from TRBV7-8 and TRBJ2-2, with TRBD1 as a possible D gene (5 bases). The V gene's germline CDR1 is SGHVS and CDR2 FQNEAQ. This CDR3 has 15 amino acids. Deletions cut 5 bases from V and 3 bases from J, with 13 bases between. This CDR3 is CASSLLGVDTGELFF. The CDR3 nucleotides are TGTGCCAGCAGCCTCTTAGGGGTGGACACCGGGGAGCTGTTTTTT.

This clonotype was detected only a few times. V is TRBV6-2 or TRBV6-3 and J is TRBJ2-1, with 9 bases fitting TRBD1. The CDR3 extends over 15 amino acids. The germline V gene encodes CDR1 MNHEY and CDR2 SVGEGT. Unmatched junction bases numbered 5, after V lost 5 bases and J lost 3 bases. CDR3 nucleotides: TGTGCCAGCAGTCCGGACAGGGGTTACTACAATGAGCAGTTCTTC. It specifies CASSPDRGYYNEQFF.

This chain links TRBV27 with TRBJ1-1; D is ambiguous. The CDR3 loop spans 13 amino acids. Between the trimmed V and J ends, which lost 4 bases and 0 bases, there was a span of 6 bases. Looked up from germline, CDR1 is MNHEY and CDR2 is SMNVEV (reference sequence). The CDR3 is CASSWALNTEAFF. The CDR3 nucleotides read TGTGCCAGCAGTTGGGCCCTGAACACTGAAGCTTTCTTT.

This clonotype occurred a few times. The chain links TRBV11-2 to TRBJ1-2, with D maybe TRBD1 (6 bases). The V and J ends lost 5 bases and 1 base respectively, with 14 bases between them. From germline, CDR1 is SGHAT and CDR2 FQNNGV. The length of the CDR3 is 15 residues. CDR3 bases: TGTGCCAGCAGCCCCCAGACAGGCTATAACTATGGCTACACCTTC. Encoded protein: CASSPQTGYNYGYTF.

This clonotype was seen at least ten times. The V gene is TRBV5-8, the J gene TRBJ1-4; D possibly corresponds to TRBD1 (5 bases). The CDR3 spans 16 residues. Germline CDR1 reads SGHTS; CDR2 reads YDEGEE. The germline V and J ends were trimmed by 4 bases and 10 bases, with 23 bases remaining between them. The CDR3 loop is CASSGGGSPGVRKLFF. DNA of the CDR3: TGTGCCAGCAGCGGGGGTGGGTCCCCAGGTGTTCGAAAACTGTTTTTT.

The chain uses TRBV20-1 and TRBJ1-4; 7 bases line up with TRBD1. The CDR3 totals 14 residues. CDR1 DFQATT and CDR2 SNEGSKA come from the germline V gene (reference sequence). With V trimmed by 5 bases and J by 7 bases, 10 bases remained unmatched. As DNA, the CDR3 is TGCAGTGCTCTTCCGACAGGGAGGCGTGAAAAACTGTTTTTT. Amino acid sequence: CSALPTGRREKLFF.

This clonotype came up many times. CDR3: CSARGGGEWEQFF. CDR3 DNA: TGCAGTGCTAGAGGAGGGGGCGAGTGGGAGCAGTTCTTC. The chain couples TRBV20-1 to TRBJ2-1, with 7 bases lining up with TRBD1. Trimming removed 1 base from V and 10 bases from J; junction bases left unmatched: 7. There are 13 residues in the CDR3. From germline, CDR1 is DFQATT and CDR2 SNEGSKA (reference sequence).

The CDR3 spells CASSYSFLGGEEKLFF. CDR3 DNA: TGTGCCAGCAGTTACTCGTTTTTGGGGGGGGAGGAAAAACTGTTTTTT. This chain uses TRBV6-6 with TRBJ1-4; the D gene is possibly TRBD1 (5 bases). Looked up from germline, CDR1 is MNHNY and CDR2 is SVGAGI (reference sequence). The CDR3 spans 16 residues. Deletions cut 0 bases from V and 8 bases from J, with 16 bases between.

The chain is built from TRBV5-4 and TRBJ2-1; unclear D gene. This CDR3 spans 15 amino acids. The germline V and J ends were trimmed by 4 bases and 4 bases, with 15 bases remaining between them. Germline lookup yields CDR1 SGHNT and CDR2 YYREEE (reference sequence). CDR3 sequence (DNA): TGTGCCAGCAGCCCCGGGCAGAAGGAGTACAATGAGCAGTTCTTC. The encoded protein is CASSPGQKEYNEQFF.

This clonotype turned up a few times. The chain uses TRBV28 and TRBJ2-1, with TRBD1 matching 8 bases. There are 20 residues in the CDR3. V was pared by 3 bases and J by 5 bases, with 21 bases of the junction left unmatched. From germline, CDR1 is MDHEN and CDR2 SYDVKM. Here the CDR3 reads CASSFRTLRTGSHRDNEQFF. The CDR3 nucleotides are TGTGCCAGCAGTTTCCGCACGCTTAGGACAGGGTCTCATCGGGACAATGAGCAGTTCTTC.

Remarks on this clonotype: Given a much more abundant clone one base away, this may be a read error. J is TRBJ2-7 and V is TRBV29-1; the match to TRBD1 covers 9 bases. The germline gives CDR1 SQVTM, CDR2 ANQGSEA. The CDR3 has 14 amino acids. This chain's CDR3 is CGVLSLRTGEEQYF. The DNA of the CDR3 is TGCGGCGTACTAAGCCTGAGGACAGGGGAGGAGCAGTACTTC.

The CDR3 sequence is CASSEALGGRPEAFF. CDR3 coding DNA: TGTGCCAGCAGTGAAGCGCTTGGGGGTCGGCCTGAAGCTTTCTTT. The rearrangement links TRBV6-1 to TRBJ1-1; tentative D call: TRBD1 (5 bases). The CDR3 totals 15 residues. V lost 0 bases to trimming and J lost 6 bases, with 14 bases between them. Germline loops: CDR1 MNHNS, CDR2 SASEGT.

The genes are TRBV12-5 and TRBJ2-7; TRBD1 might be the D (5 bases). V was clipped by 2 bases and J by 0 bases, with 14 bases between them. In germline, CDR1 is LGHNT, CDR2 FRNRAP. This CDR3 is 16 amino acids long. The CDR3 DNA is TGTGCTAGTGGTTTGCCCGCCGACAGCTACTCCTACGAGCAGTACTTC. It codes for CASGLPADSYSYEQYF.

The chain uses TRBV29-1 and TRBJ1-2; no reliable D call. Germline loops: CDR1 SQVTM, CDR2 ANQGSEA. CDR3 length: 8 residues. V was shortened by 4 bases and J by 7 bases, with 1 base between the two germline ends. The CDR3 protein is CSVGGYTF. CDR3 sequence (DNA): TGCAGCGTTGGTGGCTACACCTTC.

The chain carries TRBV29-1 and TRBJ2-1, with D hard to call. Trimming pared 1 base from V and 3 bases from J, leaving 13 bases between. The CDR3 sequence is 15 residues long. Germline V gene data show CDR1 as SQVTM and CDR2 as ANQGSEA. The CDR3, as DNA: TGCAGCGTTGAAGGCGACCGAAATTACTACAATGAGCAGTTCTTC. It yields the protein CSVEGDRNYYNEQFF.

This clonotype was recorded many times. The rearrangement links TRBV11-2 to TRBJ1-2; D might be TRBD1 (5 bases). V lost 0 bases, J lost 7 bases, and 9 bases lay in between. Germline CDR1 reads SGHAT; CDR2 reads FQNNGV. The CDR3 spans 13 residues. The CDR3 nucleotides read TGTGCCAGCAGCTTAGACGGGGGAGTTGGCTACACCTTC. Its translation is CASSLDGGVGYTF.

This clonotype was detected a few times. The CDR3 reads CAWRGGANTGELFF. The CDR3 bases are TGTGCCTGGAGGGGTGGCGCGAACACCGGGGAGCTGTTTTTT. The J gene is TRBJ2-2, the V gene TRBV30; D ambiguous. Trimming took 3 bases from V and 0 from J, leaving 8 bases between them. Germline CDR1 GTSNPN, CDR2 SVGIG (reference sequence). The CDR3 runs to 14 residues. The entire variable domain, with the rest obtained from reference TRBV30 and TRBJ2-2, is as follows: SQTIHQWPATLVQPVGSPLSLECTVEGTSNPNLYWYRQAAGRGLQLLFYSVGIGQISSEVPQNLSASRPQDRQFILSSKKLLLSDSGFYLCAWRGGANTGELFFGEGSRLTVL.

This clonotype was picked up many times. The chain combines TRBV7-2 with TRBJ2-2; 8 positions match TRBD1. The CDR3 loop spans 15 amino acids. The ends lost 6 bases at V and 4 bases at J; junction bases unmatched: 7. The germline CDR1 and CDR2 sequences are SGHTA and FQGNSA. CDR3 sequence: CASSLLGQGTGELFF. CDR3 DNA: TGTGCCAGCAGTTTACTCGGACAGGGCACCGGGGAGCTGTTTTTT.